What follows is one T cell receptor beta chain and its context. The data originate from a study of cytomegalovirus exposure and HLA in healthy donors. CDR1 is SNHLY and CDR2 is FYNNEI in the germline V gene. V lost 4 bases and J lost 2; bases outside the gene matches: 3. The CDR3 covers 14 residues. TCRdb keeps only in-frame clones here, not all; method: immunoSEQ multiplex PCR. The sample yields more than 250,000 clones, 87% seen once. This chain uses TRBV2 with TRBJ2-3; 7 bases match TRBD2. The TCR comes from a young woman in good health and CMV-seropositive. The sequenced material came from PBMCs. CDR3 bases: TGTGCCAGCAGTGCGGGGGACTACACAGATACGCAGTATTTT. Amino acid sequence: CASSAGDYTDTQYF.